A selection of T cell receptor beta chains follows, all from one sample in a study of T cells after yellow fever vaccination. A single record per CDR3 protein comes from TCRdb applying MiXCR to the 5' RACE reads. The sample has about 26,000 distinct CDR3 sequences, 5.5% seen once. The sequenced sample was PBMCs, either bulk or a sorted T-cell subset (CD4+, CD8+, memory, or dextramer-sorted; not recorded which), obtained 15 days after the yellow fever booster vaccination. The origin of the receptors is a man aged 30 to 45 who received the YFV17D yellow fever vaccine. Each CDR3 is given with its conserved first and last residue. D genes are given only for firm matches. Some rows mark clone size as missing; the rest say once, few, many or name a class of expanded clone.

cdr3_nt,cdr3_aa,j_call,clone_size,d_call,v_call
TGCAGCGTTGAGGGGGAGGGGCGGGGCGAGCAGTACTTC,CSVEGEGRGEQYF,TRBJ2-7,many,TRBD2,TRBV29-1
TGTGCCAGTGCCGGGACAGCCTTCTCTGGGGCCAACGTCCTGACTTTC,CASAGTAFSGANVLTF,TRBJ2-6,many,TRBD1,TRBV28
TGTGCCTGGAGGGGGGGAGGGGCCGCCAGCACCCAGTACTTC,CAWRGGGAASTQYF,TRBJ2-5,many,TRBD2,TRBV30
TGCAGCGTTGTGACAGGGCGTAACACCGGGGAGCTGTTTTTT,CSVVTGRNTGELFF,TRBJ2-2,many,TRBD1,TRBV29-1
TGTGCCAGCAGCCACTCAAATGAAATAGAGACCCAGTACTTC,CASSHSNEIETQYF,TRBJ2-5,many,NA,TRBV6-5
TGCGCCAGCAGCCAAGATACGCAGTCGCAGTATTTT,CASSQDTQSQYF,TRBJ2-3,many,NA,TRBV4-1
TGCAGTGCCTGCAAACAGACAGGGGGCCTCACAGATACGCAGTATTTT,CSACKQTGGLTDTQYF,TRBJ2-3,many,TRBD1,TRBV20-1
TGCAGCGTGGCGGTGCAGGGCGGCTCCGGCTACACCTTC,CSVAVQGGSGYTF,TRBJ1-2,many,NA,TRBV29-1
TGTGCCAGCAGCCAATTCCCGGGACTCTCGGAAGGTGGCACTGAAGCTTTCTTT,CASSQFPGLSEGGTEAFF,TRBJ1-1,many,NA,TRBV3-1
TGTGCCAGCAGCTTCATGGGACAGGGTGGCAATGAGCAGTTCTTC,CASSFMGQGGNEQFF,TRBJ2-1,many,TRBD1,TRBV7-9
TGCAGTGCTAATGAGGTAGCCGTGTCCCAAAAGACCCAGTACTTC,CSANEVAVSQKTQYF,TRBJ2-5,many,NA,TRBV20-1
TGTGCCAGCAGCGTAGGCAGGGGGGACACTGAAGCTTTCTTT,CASSVGRGDTEAFF,TRBJ1-1,many,TRBD1,TRBV6-1
TGTGCCAGCGGCCCGGGGAGCACAGATACGCAGTATTTT,CASGPGSTDTQYF,TRBJ2-3,NA,NA,TRBV5-6
TGTGCCAGCAGCCCGAGGTCGGGGGGAGCCCTCCACTTT,CASSPRSGGALHF,TRBJ1-6,many,NA,TRBV11-2
TGTGCCAGCTCTAGTCTAGGGGAGTCCGTCAGGGAGACCCAGTACTTC,CASSSLGESVRETQYF,TRBJ2-5,many,NA,TRBV6-5
TGCAGCGTTACGCGACTAGCGCCCACCGGGGAGCTGTTTTTT,CSVTRLAPTGELFF,TRBJ2-2,many,TRBD2,TRBV29-1
TGTGCCAGCAGCCAAGCGGGGGCCCAGTACTTC,CASSQAGAQYF,TRBJ2-5,many,NA,TRBV14